These 14 T cell receptor beta chains came from one sample sequenced in a study of molecular identifiers for immune sequencing clone quantification. One entry per CDR3 protein results from TCRdb running MiXCR on the PCR reads. The table lists under 65,000 distinct CDR3 sequences, about 23% of them singletons. The sequenced sample was naive CD8+ T cells from blood, with Jurkat cell RNA spiked in. Stated subset: FACS-sorted CD8+CD4-CCR7+CD45RA+ naive T cells. The receptors here all came from a human donor in good health. Some libraries in this study had Jurkat cell RNA spiked in.

There are many counts of this clonotype. The chain combines TRBV7-2 with TRBJ2-3, with 9 bases identical to TRBD1. The ends lost 5 bases at V and 4 bases at J; junction bases unmatched: 7. Germline V gives CDR1 SGHTA, CDR2 FQGNSA. The CDR3 loop spans 15 amino acids. CDR3 sequence (DNA): TGTGCCAGCAGCGAAGGACAGGGGATGGCAGATACGCAGTATTTT. The encoded protein is CASSEGQGMADTQYF.

This clonotype was seen repeatedly, ten times or more. This chain uses TRBV6-2 or TRBV6-3 with TRBJ1-1; no reliable D call. The CDR3 runs to 13 residues. Trimming took 6 bases from V and 3 from J, leaving 11 bases between them. The germline V gene has CDR1 MNHEY and CDR2 SVGEGT. The DNA of the CDR3 is TGTGCCAGCAGCCCAAATCTCTACACTGAAGCTTTCTTT. Protein product: CASSPNLYTEAFF.

The genes are TRBV7-9 and TRBJ2-7, with 10 nucleotides matching TRBD1. The CDR3 runs 15 residues. Germline V lookup: CDR1 SEHNR, CDR2 FQNEAQ (reference sequence). The V gene end was trimmed by 5 bases and the J gene end by 4 bases; junction bases not matched to a gene: 8. CDR3 protein: CASSIPGQGRYEQYF. The CDR3 nucleotides are TGTGCCAGCAGCATACCGGGACAGGGGAGGTACGAGCAGTACTTC.

This clonotype was seen a single time. Possible read error: a much larger clone is one base away. The chain is built from TRBV6-1 and TRBJ1-5; D is ambiguous. In germline, CDR1 is MNHNS, CDR2 SASEGT. V gave up 4 bases and J gave up 7 bases, with 14 bases separating them. The CDR3 is 14 residues long. The CDR3 is CASSGKGSWQPQHF. In nucleotides, the CDR3 is TGTGCCAGCAGTGGAAAGGGCAGCTGGCAGCCCCAGCATTTT.

On this clonotype: A much larger clone lies a single base off, so this may be a read error. The V and J genes are TRBV12-3 or TRBV12-4 and TRBJ1-1; unclear D gene. This CDR3 is 13 amino acids long. CDR3 nucleotide sequence: TGTGCCTGCAGTTTTTCCACGAACACTGAAGCTTTCTTT. This sequence encodes CACSFSTNTEAFF.

In this sample, this clonotype turned up many times. This chain uses TRBV12-3 or TRBV12-4 with TRBJ1-2; 8 bases are a match to TRBD1. The junction had 9 bases not matched to a gene; V was cut back by 1 base and J by 5 bases. CDR3 length equals 16 residues. CDR3 DNA: TGTGCCAGCAGTTTAGACTCTGGGACAGGAGAATATGGCTACACCTTC. This encodes CASSLDSGTGEYGYTF.

Many counts were recorded for this clonotype. This chain links TRBV7-9 with TRBJ1-1; D gene unclear. Germline values: CDR1 SEHNR, CDR2 FQNEAQ (reference sequence). V lost 6 bases and J lost 0, with 14 bases in between. The CDR3 runs to 15 residues. The DNA of the CDR3 is TGTGCCAGCAGTCCGGGCTGGGCCATGAACACTGAAGCTTTCTTT. Protein: CASSPGWAMNTEAFF.

This clonotype was observed many times. The V call is TRBV27, the J call TRBJ2-3; the match to TRBD2 covers 9 bases. The germline CDR1 and CDR2 sequences are MNHEY and SMNVEV (reference sequence). Trimming cost V 1 base and J 1 base; bases outside gene matches: 3. The CDR3 is 16 amino acids. The chain's CDR3 is CASSLFIAGGTDTQYF. CDR3 DNA sequence: TGTGCCAGCAGTTTATTTATAGCGGGAGGCACAGATACGCAGTATTTT.

A remark on this clonotype: A read error is likely, as this CDR3 ends without the conserved phenylalanine or tryptophan. The chain uses TRBV7-9 and TRBJ1-1, with no clear D. V was pared by 1 base and J by 2 bases, with 11 bases between. Looked up from germline, CDR1 is SEHNR and CDR2 is FQNEAQ (reference sequence). CDR3 length equals 15 residues. The CDR3 DNA follows: TGTGCCAGCAGCTTAGTAGAGGGATTTAACACTGAAGCTTTCTAT. Protein: CASSLVEGFNTEAFY.

This clonotype was counted ten times or more. This chain links TRBV11-2 with TRBJ2-3; 11 bases are shared with TRBD2. Looked up from germline, CDR1 is SGHAT and CDR2 is FQNNGV. The CDR3 has 15 residues. J was trimmed by 2 bases and V by 5 bases; bases with no gene match: 3. CDR3 sequence: CASSPLAGVTDTQYF. The CDR3 DNA follows: TGTGCCAGCAGCCCACTAGCGGGGGTCACAGATACGCAGTATTTT. The whole variable domain, remainder taken from reference TRBV11-2 and TRBJ2-3, is EAGVAQSPRYKIIEKRQSVAFWCNPISGHATLYWYQQILGQGPKLLIQFQNNGVVDDSQLPKDRFSAERLKGVDSTLKIQPAKLEDSAVYLCASSPLAGVTDTQYFGPGTRLTVL.

Of note for this clonotype: A much bigger clone sits one base away, suggesting this may be a read error. The CDR3 sequence: CASRGQGSYEQHF. Written as DNA, the CDR3 is TGTGCCAGCAGGGGACAGGGGTCCTACGAGCAGCACTTC. V usage is TRBV25-1 and J usage is TRBJ2-7, with 10 bases fitting TRBD1. Germline V gene lookup returns CDR1 MGHDK and CDR2 SYGVNS. This CDR3 has 13 residues.

This clonotype has ten or more counts. The chain employs TRBV29-1 and TRBJ2-7; either TRBD1 or TRBD2 may fit D (5 bases each). CDR1 is SQVTM, CDR2 ANQGSEA, per germline. The V end was cut by 1 base, the J end by 0 bases, with 7 bases between. The CDR3 runs 13 residues. CDR3 amino acids: CSVEGGDSYEQYF. CDR3 nucleotides: TGCAGCGTTGAAGGAGGGGACTCCTACGAGCAGTACTTC.

About this clonotype itself: The CDR3 end shows no conserved phenylalanine or tryptophan, and so a read error is likely. J is TRBJ1-4 and V is TRBV7-6, with D possibly matching TRBD1 (5 bases). Trimming took off 1 base at V and 8 bases at J, with 17 bases between the two ends. This CDR3 is 16 amino acids long. CDR1 SGHVS and CDR2 FNYEAQ come from the germline V gene. The CDR3 protein is CASSLGGNRLREKLFL. The CDR3 bases are TGTGCCAGCAGCTTAGGGGGCAATCGGCTACGGGAAAAACTGTTTCTT.

Comments on this clonotype: A much bigger clone sits one base away, suggesting this may be a read error. The rearrangement joins TRBV12-3 or TRBV12-4 to TRBJ2-3; 7 bases are a match to TRBD1. The CDR3 totals 15 residues. The CDR3 loop reads CARSLEGASTDTQYF. CDR3 coding DNA: TGTGCCCGCAGTTTAGAGGGGGCTAGCACAGATACGCAGTATTTT.